The 8 T cell receptor beta chains given below trace back to one sample, sequenced in a study of T cells in localized non-small cell lung cancer. The assay was immunoSEQ multiplex PCR, and TCRdb's table has in-frame clones only and misses some. The sample consists of about 26,000 clones, roughly 90% of them appearing once. This sample comprised peripheral blood, obtained before any cancer treatment. The receptors derive from a female donor at least 60 years old with stage II squamous cell lung carcinoma.

Here the CDR3 reads CASSLVPGQGSYEQYF. CDR3 sequence (DNA): TGTGCCAGCAGCTTAGTCCCGGGACAGGGGAGCTACGAGCAGTACTTC. The chain combines TRBV7-9 with TRBJ2-7; 10 positions match TRBD1. The V gene's germline CDR1 is SEHNR and CDR2 FQNEAQ (reference sequence). The trim removed 1 base at V and 3 bases at J, leaving 6 bases unmatched. The CDR3 spans 16 residues.

The chain combines TRBV18 with TRBJ1-6; 11 positions agree with TRBD1. The germline V gene encodes CDR1 KGHSH and CDR2 LQKENI. Losses at the gene ends were 2 bases for V and 10 bases for J; bases not matched to a gene: 4. CDR3 length: 15 amino acids. CDR3 DNA: TGTGCCAGCTCACCAATGGGACAGGGGGAATCACCCCTCCACTTT. As protein: CASSPMGQGESPLHF.

The chain has TRBV9 and TRBJ1-1; tentatively, D is TRBD1 (6 bases). The germline CDR1 and CDR2 sequences are SGDLS and YYNGEE. Between the trimmed V and J ends, which lost 2 bases and 6 bases, there was a span of 14 bases. This CDR3 is built from 14 residues. The CDR3 DNA follows: TGTGCCAGCAGCGTCACAGGGATGAATGCTGAAGCTTTCTTT. This gives the protein CASSVTGMNAEAFF.

The V call is TRBV9, the J call TRBJ2-5; tentatively, D is TRBD1 (5 bases). This CDR3 contains 15 residues. The germline gives CDR1 SGDLS, CDR2 YYNGEE. V gave up 0 bases and J gave up 5 bases, with 14 bases separating them. Here the CDR3 DNA reads TGTGCCAGCAGCGTAGGAGACGTGGGGCGTGAGACCCAGTACTTC. This encodes CASSVGDVGRETQYF. The entire variable domain, with the rest obtained from reference TRBV9 and TRBJ2-5, is as follows: DSGVTQTPKHLITATGQRVTLRCSPRSGDLSVYWYQQSLDQGLQFLIQYYNGEERAKGNILERFSAQQFPDLHSELNLSSLELGDSALYFCASSVGDVGRETQYFGPGTRLLVL.

This clone was counted only a few times. CDR3 amino acids: CASSEWTSGSLETQYF. DNA for the CDR3: TGTGCCAGCAGTGAATGGACTAGCGGGAGTCTAGAGACCCAGTACTTC. The rearrangement joins TRBV25-1 to TRBJ2-5, with 13 bases matching TRBD2. V shed 1 base and J 4 bases; nucleotides not matched to a gene: 3. The CDR3 is 16 amino acids. Germline CDR1 and CDR2: MGHDK and SYGVNS.

The chain joins TRBV7-8 to TRBJ2-3; 7 nucleotides line up with TRBD2. Germline CDR1 and CDR2: SGHVS and FQNEAQ. The CDR3 covers 15 residues. Trimming at V came to 4 bases and at J to 2 bases, leaving 6 bases not matched to a gene. CDR3 in amino acids: CASSWAERDTDTQYF. CDR3 DNA sequence: TGTGCCAGCAGCTGGGCGGAGCGGGACACAGATACGCAGTATTTT.

V usage is TRBV7-9 and J usage is TRBJ2-1; 11 bases are a match to TRBD2. Germline V CDR1 and CDR2: SEHNR, FQNEAQ (reference sequence). This CDR3 contains 14 residues. V lost 6 bases, J lost 5 bases, and 3 bases stayed unmatched. The DNA of the CDR3 is TGTGCCAGCAGGCTACTAGCGGGAGACAATGAGCAGTTCTTC. Residues: CASRLLAGDNEQFF. Drawing the rest from reference TRBV7-9 and TRBJ2-1, the complete variable domain is DTGVSQNPRHKITKRGQNVTFRCDPISEHNRLYWYRQTLGQGPEFLTYFQNEAQLEKSRLLSDRFSAERPKGSFSTLEIQRTEQGDSAMYLCASRLLAGDNEQFFGPGTRLTVL.

V gene TRBV5-6 combines with J gene TRBJ1-1; 9 bases fit TRBD1. The CDR3 runs to 19 residues. Germline V gives CDR1 SGHDT, CDR2 YYEEEE. J was trimmed by 4 bases and V by 1 base; bases with no gene match: 17. CDR3 sequence (DNA): TGTGCCAGCAGCTTGTCCGCAATGAAGGGACAGGGAATCGGCACTGAAGCTTTCTTT. This translates into CASSLSAMKGQGIGTEAFF.